This TCR beta chain emerged from a study of technical replicates of blood from a few donors. Assay used: immunoSEQ multiplex PCR; TCRdb lists only in-frame clones, some missing. The repertoire holds approximately 76,000 clones, with over 75% as singletons. Germline V CDR1 and CDR2: MDHEN, SYDVKM. This CDR3 has 17 residues. The V and J ends lost 5 bases and 5 bases, in that order; junction bases with no gene match: 13. The receptor's source is a human donor in good health. The sample was T cells isolated from PBMCs. J is TRBJ2-7 and V is TRBV28, with 12 bases matching TRBD2. This CDR3 reads CASSLDLLAGGSNEQYF. The CDR3 DNA is TGTGCCAGCAGTCTAGACCTTCTAGCGGGAGGGTCCAACGAGCAGTACTTC. The complete variable domain, with remaining parts taken from reference TRBV28 and TRBJ2-7, reads DVKVTQSSRYLVKRTGEKVFLECVQDMDHENMFWYRQDPGLGLRLIYFSYDVKMKEKGDIPEGYSVSREKKERFSLILESASTNQTSMYLCASSLDLLAGGSNEQYFGPGTRLTVT.